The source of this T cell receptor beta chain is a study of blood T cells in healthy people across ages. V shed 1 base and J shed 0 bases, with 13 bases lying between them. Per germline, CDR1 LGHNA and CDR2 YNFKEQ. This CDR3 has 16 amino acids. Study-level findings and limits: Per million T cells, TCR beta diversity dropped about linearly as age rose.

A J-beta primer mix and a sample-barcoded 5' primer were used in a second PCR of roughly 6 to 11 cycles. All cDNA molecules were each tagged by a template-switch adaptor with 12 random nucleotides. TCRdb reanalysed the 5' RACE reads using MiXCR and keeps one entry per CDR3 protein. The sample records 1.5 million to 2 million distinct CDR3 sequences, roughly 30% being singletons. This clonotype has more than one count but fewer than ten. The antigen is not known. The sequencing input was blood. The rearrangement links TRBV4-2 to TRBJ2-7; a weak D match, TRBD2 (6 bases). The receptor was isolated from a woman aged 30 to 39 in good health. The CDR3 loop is CASSQGVSGLSYEQYF. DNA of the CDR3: TGTGCCAGCAGCCAAGGAGTTAGCGGACTCTCCTACGAGCAGTACTTC.